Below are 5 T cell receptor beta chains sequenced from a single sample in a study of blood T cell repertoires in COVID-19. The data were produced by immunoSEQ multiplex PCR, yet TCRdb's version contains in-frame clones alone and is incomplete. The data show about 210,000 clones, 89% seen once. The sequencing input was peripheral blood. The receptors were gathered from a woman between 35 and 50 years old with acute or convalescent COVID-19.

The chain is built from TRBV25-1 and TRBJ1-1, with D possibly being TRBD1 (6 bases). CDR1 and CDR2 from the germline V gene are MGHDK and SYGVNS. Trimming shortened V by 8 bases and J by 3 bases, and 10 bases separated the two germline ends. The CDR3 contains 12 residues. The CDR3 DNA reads TGTGCCAGCCTAAAGGGGGACACTGAAGCTTTCTTT. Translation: CASLKGDTEAFF.

The CDR3 nucleotides are TGTGCCAGTAGTATTATTGGGGGAGGACGGAACACTGAAGCTTTCTTT. This gives the protein CASSIIGGGRNTEAFF. The chain combines TRBV19 with TRBJ1-1, with D maybe TRBD1 (5 bases). V lost 3 bases and J lost 1, with 15 bases in between. The CDR3 runs 16 residues. Looked up from germline, CDR1 is LNHDA and CDR2 is SQIVND (reference sequence).

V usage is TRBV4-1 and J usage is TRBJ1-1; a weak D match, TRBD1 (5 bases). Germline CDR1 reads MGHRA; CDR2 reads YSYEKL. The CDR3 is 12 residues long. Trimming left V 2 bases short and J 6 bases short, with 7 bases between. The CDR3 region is CASSQWGAEAFF. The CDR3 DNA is TGCGCCAGCAGCCAATGGGGGGCTGAAGCTTTCTTT.

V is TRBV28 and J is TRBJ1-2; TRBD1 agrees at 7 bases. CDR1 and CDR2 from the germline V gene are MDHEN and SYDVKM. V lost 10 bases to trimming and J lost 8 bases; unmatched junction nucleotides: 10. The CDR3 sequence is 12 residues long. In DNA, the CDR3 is TGTGCCACCAACCGACAGGGTCCGGGCTACACCTTC. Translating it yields CATNRQGPGYTF.

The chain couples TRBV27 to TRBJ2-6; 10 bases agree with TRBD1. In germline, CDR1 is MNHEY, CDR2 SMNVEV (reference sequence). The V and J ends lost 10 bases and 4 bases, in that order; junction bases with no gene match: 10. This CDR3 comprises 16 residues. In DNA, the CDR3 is TGTGCCACCTCCCGGGACAGGGGTCTGGGGGCCAACGTCCTGACTTTC. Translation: CATSRDRGLGANVLTF.